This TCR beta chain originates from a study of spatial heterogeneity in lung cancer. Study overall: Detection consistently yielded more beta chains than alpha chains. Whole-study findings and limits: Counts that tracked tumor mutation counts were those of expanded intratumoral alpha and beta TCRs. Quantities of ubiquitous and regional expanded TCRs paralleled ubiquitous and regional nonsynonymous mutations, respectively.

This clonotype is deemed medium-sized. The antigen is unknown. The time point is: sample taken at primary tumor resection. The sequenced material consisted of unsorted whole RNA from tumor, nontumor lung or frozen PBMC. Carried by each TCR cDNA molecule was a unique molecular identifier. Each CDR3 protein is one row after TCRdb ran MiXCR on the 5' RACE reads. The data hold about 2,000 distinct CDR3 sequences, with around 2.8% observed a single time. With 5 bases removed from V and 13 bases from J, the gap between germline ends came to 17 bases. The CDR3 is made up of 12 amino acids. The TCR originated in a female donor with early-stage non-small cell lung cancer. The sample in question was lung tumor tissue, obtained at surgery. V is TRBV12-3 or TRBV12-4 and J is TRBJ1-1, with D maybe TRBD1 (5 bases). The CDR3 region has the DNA TGTGCCAGCAGTCCCCAGGGACTGGGTTGTTTCTTT. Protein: CASSPQGLGCFF.